What follows are 27 T cell receptor beta chains derived from one specimen sequenced in a study of OX40 agonist ivuxolimab in advanced cancers. Measured with immunoSEQ multiplex PCR; TCRdb has only the in-frame clones, and not every one. The sample has about 68,000 clones; around nine tenths are singletons. The sequencing here drew on CD4+ or CD8+ T cells sorted from blood, taken in a trial of the OX40 agonist ivuxolimab. All receptors come from an adult with an advanced solid tumor such as melanoma, head and neck, liver or kidney cancer.

The chain couples TRBV11-2 to TRBJ1-1; D is ambiguous. V shed 2 bases and J shed 2 bases, with 9 bases lying between them. This CDR3 has 14 amino acids. The V gene's germline CDR1 is SGHAT and CDR2 FQNNGV. CDR3 DNA sequence: TGTGCCAGCAGCTTACAAGGGATCAACACTGAAGCTTTCTTT. Its translation is CASSLQGINTEAFF.

The chain employs TRBV4-3 and TRBJ2-2, with D perhaps matching TRBD1 (6 bases). There are 14 residues in the CDR3. Trimming took off 1 base at V and 5 bases at J, with 8 bases between the two ends. Germline CDR1 and CDR2: LGHNA and YSLEER. The CDR3 bases are TGCGCCAGCAGCCAAGTAAGGGGGACCGGGGAGCTGTTTTTT. Translated: CASSQVRGTGELFF.

V gene TRBV6-6 combines with J gene TRBJ2-3; unclear D gene. Germline CDR1 and CDR2: MNHNY and SVGAGI (reference sequence). This CDR3 has 14 residues. The V end lost 4 bases, the J end lost 4 bases, and 12 bases lay between the germline ends. CDR3 bases: TGTGCCAGCAGTTCCCTCGGTCTAGCAGATACGCAGTATTTT. Translated: CASSSLGLADTQYF.

This clone was found a few times. This chain joins TRBV7-2 and TRBJ2-3, with 8 positions matching TRBD1. The length of the CDR3 is 15 residues. Germline values: CDR1 SGHTA, CDR2 FQGNSA. J gave up 6 bases and V 1 base, and 6 bases lay outside the gene matches. CDR3: CASSLGGTGRDTQYF. Here the CDR3 DNA reads TGTGCCAGCAGCTTAGGGGGGACAGGCAGGGATACGCAGTATTTT. Supplemented by reference TRBV7-2 and TRBJ2-3, the full variable domain reads GAGVSQSPSNKVTEKGKDVELRCDPISGHTALYWYRQSLGQGLEFLIYFQGNSAPDKSGLPSDRFSAERTGGSVSTLTIQRTQQEDSAVYLCASSLGGTGRDTQYFGPGTRLTVL.

The V gene is TRBV6-6, the J gene TRBJ1-4; 8 bases are a match to TRBD1. The CDR3 runs to 12 residues. Germline CDR1 reads MNHNY; CDR2 reads SVGAGI (reference sequence). V dropped 7 bases and J dropped 6; count of bases not matched to a gene: 1. CDR3 region: CASKQGDEKLFF. The CDR3 nucleotides are TGTGCCAGCAAACAGGGGGATGAAAAACTGTTTTTT.

The chain is built from TRBV7-2 and TRBJ1-2; 7 nucleotides match TRBD1. Germline lookup yields CDR1 SGHTA and CDR2 FQGNSA. Trimming took 1 base from V and 3 from J; bases not matched to a gene: 2. The CDR3 runs 14 residues. CDR3 bases: TGTGCCAGCAGCTTAGATCAGGGGGACTATGGCTACACCTTC. It encodes CASSLDQGDYGYTF.

The rearrangement links TRBV5-4 to TRBJ2-5, with D possibly being TRBD2 (7 bases). The germline CDR1 and CDR2 sequences are SGHNT and YYREEE (reference sequence). The CDR3 length is 14 residues. Between the trimmed V and J ends, which lost 4 bases and 5 bases, there was a span of 15 bases. The CDR3 DNA is TGTGCCAGCAGCATCTCGGGGGGCGGGGAGACCCAGTACTTC. Residues: CASSISGGGETQYF. The full variable domain, completed using reference TRBV5-4 and TRBJ2-5, is ETGVTQSPTHLIKTRGQQVTLRCSSQSGHNTVSWYQQALGQGPQFIFQYYREEENGRGNFPPRFSGLQFPNYSSELNVNALELDDSALYLCASSISGGGETQYFGPGTRLLVL.

The chain is built from TRBV5-8 and TRBJ2-3; D might be TRBD1 (5 bases). This CDR3 region has 17 residues. V gave up 0 bases and J gave up 3 bases, with 17 bases separating them. Germline V gene lookup returns CDR1 SGHTS and CDR2 YDEGEE. CDR3 bases: TGTGCCAGCAGCTTGGCCCTCCCGCAGGGTTGGACAGATACGCAGTATTTT. Its translation: CASSLALPQGWTDTQYF.

The chain joins TRBV6-1 to TRBJ1-1; D is unclear. Germline V gene data show CDR1 as MNHNS and CDR2 as SASEGT. With 1 base removed from V and 1 base from J, the gap between germline ends came to 7 bases. The CDR3 extends over 14 amino acids. CDR3 loop: CASSEGGTNTEAFF. The CDR3 nucleotides are TGTGCCAGCAGTGAAGGGGGTACGAACACTGAAGCTTTCTTT.

The chain couples TRBV27 to TRBJ2-7, with D perhaps TRBD1 (6 bases). V gave up 0 bases and J gave up 6 bases, with 15 bases separating them. The CDR3 loop spans 15 amino acids. Germline-derived CDR1 and CDR2 are MNHEY and SMNVEV (reference sequence). The CDR3 is CASSLSFRGVSEQYF. The CDR3 region has the DNA TGTGCCAGCAGTTTATCTTTCAGGGGAGTGTCCGAGCAGTACTTC.

The chain combines TRBV6-5 with TRBJ2-3; D is unclear. From germline, CDR1 is MNHEY and CDR2 SVGAGI. This CDR3 is 13 amino acids long. The ends were cut back, 7 bases at V and 3 bases at J, with 11 bases in the middle. The CDR3 coding sequence is TGTGCCAGCACTTCCCCAAATACAGATACGCAGTATTTT. Protein: CASTSPNTDTQYF.

The chain couples TRBV7-8 to TRBJ1-5, with D possibly being TRBD1 (5 bases). Germline CDR1 and CDR2: SGHVS and FQNEAQ. The CDR3 runs to 16 residues. The ends were cut back, 0 bases at V and 0 bases at J, with 9 bases in the middle. The CDR3 DNA reads as TGTGCCAGCAGCTTAGCAGCCAGGGTTAGCAATCAGCCCCAGCATTTT. Translation: CASSLAARVSNQPQHF.

The rearrangement links TRBV5-4 to TRBJ2-6; D ambiguous. CDR1 is SGHNT and CDR2 is YYREEE in the germline V gene (reference sequence). Trimming cost V 0 bases and J 2 bases, with 6 bases left between them. The CDR3 has 15 amino acids. CDR3 protein: CASSLVSAGANVLTF. CDR3 coding DNA: TGTGCCAGCAGCTTGGTGAGCGCTGGGGCCAACGTCCTGACTTTC.

This chain links TRBV7-2 with TRBJ1-2; the D is unclear. The CDR3 is 12 amino acids. The germline V gene encodes CDR1 SGHTA and CDR2 FQGNSA. V dropped 2 bases and J dropped 12 bases, with 13 bases sitting between them. CDR3 residues: CASSLSRPGNTF. CDR3 bases: TGTGCCAGCAGCTTATCGCGACCCGGGAACACCTTC. Full variable domain (outside the CDR3, taken from reference TRBV7-2 and TRBJ1-2): GAGVSQSPSNKVTEKGKDVELRCDPISGHTALYWYRQSLGQGLEFLIYFQGNSAPDKSGLPSDRFSAERTGGSVSTLTIQRTQQEDSAVYLCASSLSRPGNTFGSGTRLTVV.

This sequence joins TRBV2 and TRBJ2-7; TRBD2 is a possible D gene (5 bases). CDR3 length: 16 amino acids. The ends were cut back, 3 bases at V and 6 bases at J, with 21 bases in the middle. Germline CDR1 is SNHLY and CDR2 is FYNNEI. DNA for the CDR3: TGTGCCAGCAGTGAGGGTCTAGCCGGCTTTCTGGGCGAGCAGTACTTC. Protein sequence: CASSEGLAGFLGEQYF.

The V and J genes are TRBV6-1 and TRBJ2-7; no firm D call. The CDR3 has 11 amino acids. The germline V gene has CDR1 MNHNS and CDR2 SASEGT. V gave up 9 bases and J gave up 2 bases, with 8 bases separating them. The CDR3 nucleotides read TGTGCCAGTATGGAAGCCTACGAGCAGTACTTC. This sequence encodes CASMEAYEQYF.

The V call is TRBV14, the J call TRBJ2-4; TRBD1 matches 7 bases. CDR1 SGHDN and CDR2 FVKESK come from the germline V gene. The trim removed 5 bases at V and 16 bases at J, leaving 8 bases unmatched. The CDR3 is made up of 11 amino acids. CDR3 nucleotide sequence: TGTGCCAGCAGCGACGACAGGGTTTTTTACTTC. Translated, it gives CASSDDRVFYF.

This clone was observed a handful of times. The J gene is TRBJ1-2, the V gene TRBV15, with D unresolved. CDR1 is LNHNV and CDR2 is YYDKDF in the germline V gene (reference sequence). The CDR3 is 13 residues long. The ends were cut back, 0 bases at V and 4 bases at J, with 6 bases in the middle. In DNA, the CDR3 is TGTGCCACCAGCAGAGATCGACTCTATGGCTACACCTTC. It is translated as CATSRDRLYGYTF.

V and J are TRBV28 and TRBJ1-1, with D maybe TRBD1 (5 bases). The CDR3 has 14 residues. V lost 5 bases and J lost 10, with 20 bases in between. Per the germline V gene, CDR1 is MDHEN and CDR2 is SYDVKM. The CDR3 loop reads CASSTPGRAKVAFF. DNA of the CDR3: TGTGCCAGCAGTACTCCGGGACGGGCGAAGGTAGCTTTCTTT.

The gene calls are TRBV28 and TRBJ1-4; D might be TRBD1 (5 bases). The CDR3 runs to 14 residues. Germline loops: CDR1 MDHEN, CDR2 SYDVKM. V was trimmed by 4 bases and J by 14 bases, leaving 20 bases between them. The CDR3 nucleotides are TGTGCCAGCAGTTCACGTCGAGGGGTCCGAGGGCTGTTTTTT. As protein: CASSSRRGVRGLFF.

The genes are TRBV5-1 and TRBJ1-2; tentative D call: TRBD1 (5 bases). The V gene's germline CDR1 is SGHRS and CDR2 YFSETQ. The CDR3 loop spans 14 amino acids. V was cut by 0 bases and J by 1 base, with 7 bases left in between. CDR3 protein: CASSLDRLNYGYTF. The CDR3 DNA sequence: TGCGCCAGCAGCTTGGACAGGCTTAACTATGGCTACACCTTC. The whole variable domain, remainder taken from reference TRBV5-1 and TRBJ1-2, is KAGVTQTPRYLIKTRGQQVTLSCSPISGHRSVSWYQQTPGQGLQFLFEYFSETQRNKGNFPGRFSGRQFSNSRSEMNVSTLELGDSALYLCASSLDRLNYGYTFGSGTRLTVV.

The chain joins TRBV18 to TRBJ2-1, with D hard to call. The germline CDR1 and CDR2 sequences are KGHSH and LQKENI. The CDR3 length is 14 residues. Trimming shortened V by 4 bases and J by 4 bases, and 11 bases separated the two germline ends. The CDR3 DNA sequence: TGTGCCAGCTCACGTCGAGGTGGGTACAATGAGCAGTTCTTC. This translates into CASSRRGGYNEQFF.

The chain uses TRBV6-5 and TRBJ2-1; the D gene is possibly TRBD2 (6 bases). Trimming removed 5 bases from V and 6 bases from J, with 11 bases in between. This CDR3 has 13 residues. Germline CDR1 reads MNHEY; CDR2 reads SVGAGI. The CDR3 region is CASSPSVSNEQFF. CDR3 bases: TGTGCCAGCAGTCCTAGCGTCAGCAATGAGCAGTTCTTC.

This clone appeared a single time. CDR3 loop: CASSLNKGNTEAFF. The DNA for the CDR3 is TGTGCCAGCAGCTTAAACAAGGGGAACACTGAAGCTTTCTTT. The chain links TRBV7-3 to TRBJ1-1, with D uncertain. V was shortened by 1 base and J by 1 base, with 7 bases between the two germline ends. The CDR3 consists of 14 residues. Germline V gene lookup returns CDR1 SGHTA and CDR2 FQGTGA.

The chain employs TRBV6-5 and TRBJ2-7; 8 bases fit TRBD2. This CDR3 contains 15 residues. Germline V gene sequence: CDR1 MNHEY, CDR2 SVGAGI. J lost 4 bases, V lost 8 bases, and 13 bases had no gene match. CDR3 loop: CASRTYSGIGYEQYF. The CDR3 DNA sequence: TGTGCCAGCCGGACTTATAGCGGGATAGGGTACGAGCAGTACTTC.

The chain links TRBV19 to TRBJ1-2; D gene unclear. CDR1 LNHDA and CDR2 SQIVND come from the germline V gene (reference sequence). This CDR3 has 14 residues. Trimming left V 7 bases short and J 4 bases short, with 16 bases between. In nucleotides, the CDR3 is TGTGCCAGTACCCATCGTGGAGCGGGCTATGGCTACACCTTC. Translation: CASTHRGAGYGYTF.

This clone appeared a few times. The chain employs TRBV19 and TRBJ2-7, with 8 nucleotides matching TRBD1. V trimming: 4 bases; J trimming: 3 bases; junction bases outside the gene matches: 2. This CDR3 is built from 13 residues. From germline, CDR1 is LNHDA and CDR2 SQIVND (reference sequence). CDR3 residues: CASSRGQVYEQYF. CDR3 bases: TGTGCCAGTAGTAGGGGACAGGTCTACGAGCAGTACTTC.